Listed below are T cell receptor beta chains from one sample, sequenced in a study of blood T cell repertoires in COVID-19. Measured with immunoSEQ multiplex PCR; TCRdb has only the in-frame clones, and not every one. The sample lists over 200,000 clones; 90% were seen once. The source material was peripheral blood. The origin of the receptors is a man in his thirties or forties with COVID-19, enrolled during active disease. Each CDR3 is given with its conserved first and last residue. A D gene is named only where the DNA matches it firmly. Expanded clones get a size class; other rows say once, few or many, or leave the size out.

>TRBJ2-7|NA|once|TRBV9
CASSSDRIVPSYEQYF
TGTGCCAGCAGCTCCGACAGGATCGTACCCTCCTACGAGCAGTACTTC
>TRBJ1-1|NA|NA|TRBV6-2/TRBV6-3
CASSYGRNTEAFF
TGTGCCAGCAGTTACGGCAGGAACACTGAAGCTTTCTTT
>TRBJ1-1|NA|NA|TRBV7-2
CASSLFPGGTEAFF
TGTGCCAGCAGCTTATTTCCGGGGGGGACTGAAGCTTTCTTT
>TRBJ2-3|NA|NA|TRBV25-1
CASKEPTGTDTQYF
TGTGCCAGCAAAGAGCCTACAGGCACAGATACGCAGTATTTT
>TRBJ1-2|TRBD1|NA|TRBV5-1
CASSSGQGATANYGYTF
TGCGCCAGCAGCTCCGGACAGGGGGCGACAGCTAACTATGGCTACACCTTC
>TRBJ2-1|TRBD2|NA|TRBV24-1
CATSNGGSSYNEQFF
TGTGCCACCAGTAATGGCGGGAGCTCCTACAATGAGCAGTTCTTC
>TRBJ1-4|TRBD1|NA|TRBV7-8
CASSGRQGTGEKLFF
TGTGCCAGCAGCGGGAGACAGGGAACGGGTGAAAAACTGTTTTTT
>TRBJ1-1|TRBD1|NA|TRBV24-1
CATSEGDRGNTEAFF
TGTGCCACCAGTGAGGGGGACAGGGGAAACACTGAAGCTTTCTTT
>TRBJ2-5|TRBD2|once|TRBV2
CASSLAAQGTQYF
TGTGCCAGCTCCCTAGCGGCCCAGGGGACCCAGTACTTC
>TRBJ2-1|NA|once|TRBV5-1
CASSLAGSEYYNEQFF
TGCGCCAGCAGCTTGGCGGGAAGCGAGTACTACAATGAGCAGTTCTTC
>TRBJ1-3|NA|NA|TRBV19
CASNWPPPCLCGNTIYF
TGTGCCAGTAATTGGCCCCCACCTTGCCTCTGTGGAAACACCATATATTTT
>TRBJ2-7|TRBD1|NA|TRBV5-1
CASSPGQVLYEQYF
TGCGCCAGCAGCCCCGGACAGGTCCTCTACGAGCAGTACTTC
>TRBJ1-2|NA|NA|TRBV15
CATSRDQYRGYTF
TGTGCCACCAGCAGAGATCAATATCGGGGCTACACCTTC
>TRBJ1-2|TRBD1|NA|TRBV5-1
CASSFARGNYGYTF
TGCGCCAGCAGCTTCGCCAGGGGGAACTATGGCTACACCTTC
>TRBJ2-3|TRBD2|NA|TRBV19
CASSSSGLGTDTQYF
TGTGCCAGTAGCAGTTCAGGACTAGGCACAGATACGCAGTATTTT
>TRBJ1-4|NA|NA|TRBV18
CASSPAGHSGEKLFF
TGTGCCAGCTCACCGGCGGGGCATAGTGGTGAAAAACTGTTTTTT
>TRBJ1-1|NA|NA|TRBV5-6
CASSWGGGNTEAFF
TGTGCCAGCAGCTGGGGAGGGGGGAACACTGAAGCTTTCTTT
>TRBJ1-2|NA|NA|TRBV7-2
CASNFMGVNYGYTF
TGTGCCAGCAATTTTATGGGAGTTAACTATGGCTACACCTTC
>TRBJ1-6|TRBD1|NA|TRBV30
CAWRESYRGVTSPLHF
TGTGCCTGGAGGGAATCATACAGGGGTGTCACCTCACCCCTCCACTTT
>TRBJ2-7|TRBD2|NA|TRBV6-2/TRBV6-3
CASSYLRQGLDSYEQYF
TGTGCCAGCAGTTACTTACGCCAGGGACTAGATTCCTACGAGCAGTACTTC
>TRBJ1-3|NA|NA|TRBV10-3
CAISDWDSLSGNTIYF
TGTGCCATCAGTGATTGGGACTCACTCTCTGGAAACACCATATATTTT
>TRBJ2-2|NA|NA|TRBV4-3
CASSQDREGDGELFF
TGCGCCAGCAGCCAAGATCGAGAGGGAGACGGGGAGCTGTTTTTT
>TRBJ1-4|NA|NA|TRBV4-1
CASSTSGANNEKLFF
TGCGCCAGCAGCACCTCAGGGGCCAATAATGAAAAACTGTTTTTT
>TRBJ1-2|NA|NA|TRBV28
CASSSSFYGYTF
TGTGCCAGCAGTTCGAGTTTCTATGGCTACACCTTC
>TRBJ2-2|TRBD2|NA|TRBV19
CASNPGREVTGELFF
TGTGCCAGTAACCCCGGGCGGGAGGTCACCGGGGAGCTGTTTTTT
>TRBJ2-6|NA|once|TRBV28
CASSPSSGLGANVLTF
TGTGCCAGCAGTCCTTCATCAGGGCTCGGGGCCAACGTCCTGACTTTC
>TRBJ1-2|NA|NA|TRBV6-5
CASSQTDEDYGYTF
TGTGCCAGCAGTCAAACCGACGAGGATTATGGCTACACCTTC
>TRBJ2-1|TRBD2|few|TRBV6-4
CASSETSGSGDEQFF
TGTGCCAGCAGTGAGACTAGCGGGAGCGGTGATGAGCAGTTCTTC
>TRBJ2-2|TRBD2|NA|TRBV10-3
CAISASGRYTGELFF
TGTGCCATCTCGGCTAGCGGGAGATACACCGGGGAGCTGTTTTTT
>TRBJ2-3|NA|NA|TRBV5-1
CASSVDSGATDTQYF
TGCGCCAGCAGCGTCGACAGTGGTGCCACAGATACGCAGTATTTT
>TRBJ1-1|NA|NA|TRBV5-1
CASSLAAGDTEAFF
TGCGCCAGCAGCTTGGCGGCAGGGGACACTGAAGCTTTCTTT
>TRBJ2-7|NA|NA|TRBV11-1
CASSGSQYEQYF
TGTGCCAGCAGCGGCAGTCAATACGAGCAGTACTTC
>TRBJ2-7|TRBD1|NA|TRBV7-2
CASSLGTGLPYEQYF
TGTGCCAGCAGCTTAGGGACAGGGCTCCCCTACGAGCAGTACTTC
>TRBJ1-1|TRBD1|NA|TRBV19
CASSIDGGQAYTEAFF
TGTGCCAGTAGTATAGATGGGGGACAGGCGTACACTGAAGCTTTCTTT